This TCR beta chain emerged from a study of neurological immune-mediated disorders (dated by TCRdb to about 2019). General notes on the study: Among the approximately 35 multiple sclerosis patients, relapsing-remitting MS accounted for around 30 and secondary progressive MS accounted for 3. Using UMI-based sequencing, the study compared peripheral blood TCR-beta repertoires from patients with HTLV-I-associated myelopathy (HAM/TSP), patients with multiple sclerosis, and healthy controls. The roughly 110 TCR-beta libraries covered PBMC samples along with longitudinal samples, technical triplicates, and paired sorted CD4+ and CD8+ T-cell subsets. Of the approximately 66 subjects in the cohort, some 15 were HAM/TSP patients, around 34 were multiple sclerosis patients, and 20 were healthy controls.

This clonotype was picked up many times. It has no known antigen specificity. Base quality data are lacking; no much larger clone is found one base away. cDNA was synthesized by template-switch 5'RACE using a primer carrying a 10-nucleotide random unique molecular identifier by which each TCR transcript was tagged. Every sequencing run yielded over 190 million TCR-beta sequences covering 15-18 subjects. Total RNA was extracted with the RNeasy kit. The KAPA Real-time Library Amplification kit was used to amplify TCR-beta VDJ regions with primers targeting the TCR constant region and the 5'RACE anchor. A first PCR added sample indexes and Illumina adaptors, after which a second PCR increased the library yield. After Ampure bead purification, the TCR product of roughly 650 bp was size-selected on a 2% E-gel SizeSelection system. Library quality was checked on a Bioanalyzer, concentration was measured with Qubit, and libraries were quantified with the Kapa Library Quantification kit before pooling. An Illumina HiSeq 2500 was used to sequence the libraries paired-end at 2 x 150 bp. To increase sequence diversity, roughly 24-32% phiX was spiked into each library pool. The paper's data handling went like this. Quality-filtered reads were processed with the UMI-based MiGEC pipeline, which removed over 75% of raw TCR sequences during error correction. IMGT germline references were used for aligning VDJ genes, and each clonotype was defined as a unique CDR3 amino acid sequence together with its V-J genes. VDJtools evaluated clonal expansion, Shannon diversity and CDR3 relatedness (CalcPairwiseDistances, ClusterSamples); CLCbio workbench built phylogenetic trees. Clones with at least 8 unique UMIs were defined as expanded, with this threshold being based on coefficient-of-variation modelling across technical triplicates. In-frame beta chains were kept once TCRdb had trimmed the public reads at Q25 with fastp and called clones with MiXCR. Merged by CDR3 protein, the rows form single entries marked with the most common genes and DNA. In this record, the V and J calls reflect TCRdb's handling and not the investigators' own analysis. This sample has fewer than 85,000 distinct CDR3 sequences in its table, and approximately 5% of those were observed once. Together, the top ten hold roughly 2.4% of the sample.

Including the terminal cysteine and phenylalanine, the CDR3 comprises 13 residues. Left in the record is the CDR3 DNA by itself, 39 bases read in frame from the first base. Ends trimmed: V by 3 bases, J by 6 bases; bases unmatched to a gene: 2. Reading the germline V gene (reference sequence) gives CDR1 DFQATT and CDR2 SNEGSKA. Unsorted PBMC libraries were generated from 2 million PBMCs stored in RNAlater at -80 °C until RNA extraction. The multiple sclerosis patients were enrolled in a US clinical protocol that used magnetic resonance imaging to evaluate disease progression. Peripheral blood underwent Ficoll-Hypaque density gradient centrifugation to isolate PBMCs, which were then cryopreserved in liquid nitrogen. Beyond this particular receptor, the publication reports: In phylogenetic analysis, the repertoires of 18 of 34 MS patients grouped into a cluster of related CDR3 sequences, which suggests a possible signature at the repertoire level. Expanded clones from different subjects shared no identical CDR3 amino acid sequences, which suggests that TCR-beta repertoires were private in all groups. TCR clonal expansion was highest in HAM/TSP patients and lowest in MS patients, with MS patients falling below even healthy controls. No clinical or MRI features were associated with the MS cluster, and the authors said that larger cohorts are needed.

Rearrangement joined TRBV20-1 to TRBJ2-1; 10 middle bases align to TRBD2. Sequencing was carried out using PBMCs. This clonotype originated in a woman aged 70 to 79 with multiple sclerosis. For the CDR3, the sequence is CSASRTSGNEQFF. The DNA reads TGCAGTGCTAGTAGGACTAGCGGCAATGAGCAGTTCTTC.